This T cell receptor beta chain derives from a study of blood T cell repertoires in COVID-19. Study summary: The samples span acute and convalescent COVID-19 from the United States, Italy and Spain.

This CDR3 contains 16 residues. Germline lookup yields CDR1 LGHNA and CDR2 YSLEER. V lost 3 bases, J lost 7 bases, and 12 bases stayed unmatched. Only in-frame clones appear in the TCRdb table, and some are missing; sequencing was by immunoSEQ multiplex PCR. The repertoire holds 150,000 to 190,000 clones, with approximately 82% as singletons. This clone was detected a few times. J is TRBJ2-1 and V is TRBV4-3; 7 bases align to TRBD2. This clonotype was obtained from a woman aged 45-65 years with acute or convalescent COVID-19. Sample: peripheral blood. CDR3 loop: CASSQGLAVGGNEQFF. The DNA for the CDR3 is TGCGCCAGCAGCCAGGGTTTAGCGGTCGGGGGGAATGAGCAGTTCTTC.